These 11 T cell receptor beta chains were sequenced from one sample in a study of blood T cell repertoires in COVID-19. Assay: immunoSEQ multiplex PCR; the TCRdb copy retains only in-frame clones and omits some. The sample has 40,000 or so clones, more than 75% seen once. The sample was peripheral blood. Receptors originate from a human donor in a cohort sampled during active COVID-19.

The chain has TRBV3-1 (or the pseudogene TRBV3-2) and TRBJ2-2; TRBD1 agrees at 9 bases. The CDR3 is 15 residues long. V dropped 3 bases and J dropped 6; count of bases not matched to a gene: 5. CDR1 LGHDT and CDR2 YNNKEL come from the germline V gene (reference sequence). Here the CDR3 DNA reads TGTGCCAGCAGCCAGGAGGGACAGGGATCCGGGGAGCTGTTTTTT. It yields the protein CASSQEGQGSGELFF.

J is TRBJ2-3 and V is TRBV21-1; the table names TRBD2, a call not compared with the DNA. TRBV21-1 is classified as a pseudogene. The CDR3 is made up of 16 amino acids. In DNA, the CDR3 is TGTGCCAGCAGCAAAGTAGTAGCGTTTCATCAAGATACGCAGTATTTT. This translates into CASSKVVAFHQDTQYF.

The chain is built from TRBV3-1 (or the pseudogene TRBV3-2) and TRBJ1-6; 10 nucleotides align to TRBD1. V dropped 1 base and J dropped 7; count of bases not matched to a gene: 1. The CDR3 spans 15 residues. The V gene's germline CDR1 is LGHDT and CDR2 YNNKEL (reference sequence). CDR3 in DNA: TGTGCCAGCAGCCAAGGACAGGGGGCAAATTCACCCCTCCACTTT. Translated, it gives CASSQGQGANSPLHF.

This clone was observed once. The gene calls are TRBV3-1 (or the pseudogene TRBV3-2) and TRBJ2-2; 8 bases line up with TRBD2. J gave up 1 base and V 4 bases, and 5 bases lay outside the gene matches. CDR3 length: 16 residues. Germline CDR1 reads LGHDT; CDR2 reads YNNKEL (reference sequence). The CDR3 DNA is TGTGCCAGCAGCCCCAATAGCGGGGAGAACACCGGGGAGCTGTTTTTT. This translates into CASSPNSGENTGELFF.

The table lists this clone with a few counts. J is TRBJ1-5 and V is TRBV19; possibly TRBD1 for D (6 bases). CDR1 is LNHDA and CDR2 is SQIVND in the germline V gene (reference sequence). The CDR3 sequence is 15 residues long. Trimming cost V 5 bases and J 2 bases, with 13 bases left between them. The CDR3 spells CASSAEQGRNQPQHF. CDR3 nucleotides: TGTGCCAGTAGTGCTGAACAGGGACGCAATCAGCCCCAGCATTTT.

The DNA for the CDR3 is TGTGCCAGTAGTAAGACCGGGAACCAAGAGACCCAGTACTTC. It codes for CASSKTGNQETQYF. The J gene is TRBJ2-5, the V gene TRBV19; D is possibly TRBD2 (5 bases). CDR3 length: 14 amino acids. V was pared by 4 bases and J by 0 bases, with 9 bases between. Germline V lookup: CDR1 LNHDA, CDR2 SQIVND (reference sequence).

The chain employs TRBV2 and TRBJ1-1, with a weak D call TRBD1 (5 bases). Germline values: CDR1 SNHLY, CDR2 FYNNEI. V was pared by 4 bases and J by 6 bases, with 12 bases between. The CDR3 length is 13 residues. CDR3 region: CASSASPRAEAFF. CDR3 sequence (DNA): TGTGCCAGCAGTGCGTCTCCCAGGGCTGAAGCTTTCTTT. Based on the CDR3 plus reference TRBV2 and TRBJ1-1, the full variable domain is EPEVTQTPSHQVTQMGQEVILRCVPISNHLYFYWYRQILGQKVEFLVSFYNNEISEKSEIFDDQFSVERPDGSNFTLKIRSTKLEDSAMYFCASSASPRAEAFFGQGTRLTVV.

The chain uses TRBV7-5 and TRBJ1-4; the table's D call, TRBD1, has no DNA check behind it. TRBV7-5 represents a pseudogene. The CDR3 runs 14 residues. For the CDR3, the DNA is TGTGCCAGAAGCTTAGGGACAGGGATTGCAAAACTGTTTTTT. Amino acid sequence: CARSLGTGIAKLFF.

The CDR3 DNA follows: TGTGCCAGCAGCCACGCAGCGGGGGGGCATGCAGATACGCAGTATTTT. Its protein product is CASSHAAGGHADTQYF. This rearrangement joins TRBV5-4 to TRBJ2-3, with 10 bases identical to TRBD2. Per the germline V gene, CDR1 is SGHNT and CDR2 is YYREEE (reference sequence). The CDR3 totals 16 residues. Unmatched junction bases numbered 9, after V lost 4 bases and J lost 4 bases.

The chain is built from TRBV5-1 and TRBJ2-7, with 9 positions matching TRBD1. Trimming cost V 4 bases and J 5 bases; bases outside gene matches: 7. CDR1 and CDR2 (germline): SGHRS, YFSETQ. There are 14 residues in the CDR3. CDR3 nucleotide sequence: TGCGCCAGCAGCCCCGACAGGGGGAAAGACGAGCAGTACTTC. Translation gives CASSPDRGKDEQYF.

The chain uses TRBV5-4 and TRBJ2-6, with no clear D. V dropped 7 bases and J dropped 1 base, with 9 bases sitting between them. Germline CDR1 is SGHNT and CDR2 is YYREEE (reference sequence). The CDR3 extends over 14 amino acids. CDR3 nucleotides: TGTGCCAGCGCGGCGAGTTCTGGGGCCAACGTCCTGACTTTC. This sequence encodes CASAASSGANVLTF.